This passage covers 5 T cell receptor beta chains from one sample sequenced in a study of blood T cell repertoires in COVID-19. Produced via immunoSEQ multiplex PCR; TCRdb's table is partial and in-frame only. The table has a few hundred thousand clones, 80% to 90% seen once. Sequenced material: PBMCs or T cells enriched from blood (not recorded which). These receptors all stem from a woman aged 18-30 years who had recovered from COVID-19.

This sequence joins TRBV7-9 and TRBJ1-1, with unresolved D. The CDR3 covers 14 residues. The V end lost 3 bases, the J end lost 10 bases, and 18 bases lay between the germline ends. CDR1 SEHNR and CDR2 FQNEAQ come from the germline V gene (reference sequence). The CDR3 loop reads CASSFREESKSAFF. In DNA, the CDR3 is TGTGCCAGCAGCTTTCGCGAAGAATCAAAGTCAGCTTTCTTT.

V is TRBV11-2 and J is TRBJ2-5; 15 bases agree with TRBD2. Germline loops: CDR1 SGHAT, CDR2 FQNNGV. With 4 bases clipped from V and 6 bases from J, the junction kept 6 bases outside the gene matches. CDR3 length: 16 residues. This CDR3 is CASSSGTSGGPKTQYF. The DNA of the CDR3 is TGTGCCAGCAGCTCCGGGACTAGCGGGGGGCCGAAGACCCAGTACTTC.

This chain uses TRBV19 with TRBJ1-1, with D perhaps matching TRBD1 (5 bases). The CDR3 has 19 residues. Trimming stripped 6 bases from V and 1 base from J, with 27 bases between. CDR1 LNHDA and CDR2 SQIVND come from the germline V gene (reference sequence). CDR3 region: CASRRAGRTAVAPNTEAFF. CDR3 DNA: TGTGCCAGTAGACGGGCGGGGCGGACCGCTGTTGCTCCGAACACTGAAGCTTTCTTT. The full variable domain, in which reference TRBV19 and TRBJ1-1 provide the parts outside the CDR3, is DGGITQSPKYLFRKEGQNVTLSCEQNLNHDAMYWYRQDPGQGLRLIYYSQIVNDFQKGDIAEGYSVSREKKESFPLTVTSAQKNPTAFYLCASRRAGRTAVAPNTEAFFGQGTRLTVV.

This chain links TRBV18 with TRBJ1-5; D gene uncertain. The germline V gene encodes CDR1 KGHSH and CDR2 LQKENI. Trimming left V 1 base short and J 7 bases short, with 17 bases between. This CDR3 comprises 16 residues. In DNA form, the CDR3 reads TGTGCCAGCTCACCACAAGGCCTTCGGGGAGGGCAGCCCCAGCATTTT. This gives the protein CASSPQGLRGGQPQHF.

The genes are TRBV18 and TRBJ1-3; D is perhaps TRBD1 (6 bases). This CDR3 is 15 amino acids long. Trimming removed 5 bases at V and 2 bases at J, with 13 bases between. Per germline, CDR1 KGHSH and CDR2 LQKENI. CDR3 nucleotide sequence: TGTGCCAGCTCAGGAACAGGGACGACTGGAAACACCATATATTTT. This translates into CASSGTGTTGNTIYF. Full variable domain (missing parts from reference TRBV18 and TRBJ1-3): NAGVMQNPRHLVRRRGQEARLRCSPMKGHSHVYWYRQLPEEGLKFMVYLQKENIIDESGMPKERFSAEFPKEGPSILRIQQVVRGDSAAYFCASSGTGTTGNTIYFGEGSWLTVV.